One and the same sample provided the 23 T cell receptor beta chains below, sequenced in a study of blood T cell repertoires in COVID-19. Repertoires were generated with immunoSEQ multiplex PCR, while TCRdb's copy carries only in-frame clones and drops some. The sample contains around 68,000 clones, approximately 86% of which appear only once. The specimen sequenced was peripheral blood. These receptors originate from a man of 80 years or more with active COVID-19.

As regards this clone: One end of the junction is discordant with germline, which a read error may explain. Additional DNA sequences in this sample encode the identical CDR3. This chain joins TRBV7-9 and TRBJ1-5; maybe TRBD1 (6 bases). Germline V gene lookup returns CDR1 SEHNR and CDR2 FQNEAQ (reference sequence). The CDR3 is 17 residues long. DNA for the CDR3: TGTGCCAGCAGCTTTGGGGGCGGGAGAAGTAACAATCAGCCCCAACATTTT. This translates into CASSFGGGRSNNQPQHF.

The genes are TRBV12-5 and TRBJ2-1; perhaps TRBD2 as D (5 bases). V lost 1 base and J lost 11, with 9 bases in between. The CDR3 runs 12 residues. Germline V gives CDR1 LGHNT, CDR2 FRNRAP. This CDR3 reads CASGLEGRKQFF. CDR3 nucleotides: TGTGCTAGTGGTTTGGAAGGGAGAAAGCAGTTCTTC.

The rearrangement uses TRBV29-1 and TRBJ2-1, with D possibly matching TRBD2 (5 bases). Germline-derived CDR1 and CDR2 are SQVTM and ANQGSEA. The length of the CDR3 is 11 residues. V was trimmed by 5 bases and J by 12 bases, leaving 14 bases between them. The CDR3 loop is CSVMDSALQFF. The CDR3 region has the DNA TGCAGCGTTATGGACTCGGCATTGCAGTTCTTC.

The genes are TRBV21-1 and TRBJ1-3; the tabulated D call, TRBD1, remains unverified against the DNA. TRBV21-1 is designated a pseudogene. The CDR3 has 15 amino acids. The CDR3 here is CASSTSQGAGNTIYF. CDR3 sequence (DNA): TGTGCCAGCAGCACCTCACAGGGGGCTGGAAACACCATATATTTT.

The chain joins TRBV29-1 to TRBJ1-1; D ambiguous. CDR3 length equals 11 residues. Germline CDR1 SQVTM, CDR2 ANQGSEA. V shed 5 bases and J shed 3 bases, with 7 bases lying between them. The CDR3: CSVTLHTEAFF. The CDR3 nucleotides read TGCAGCGTTACATTGCACACTGAAGCTTTCTTT.

This chain links TRBV19 with TRBJ2-2, with 15 bases matching TRBD2. CDR3 size: 18 residues. Germline CDR1 and CDR2: LNHDA and SQIVND (reference sequence). V shed 2 bases and J 4 bases; nucleotides not matched to a gene: 5. The DNA for the CDR3 is TGTGCCAGTAGTATACCTAGGACTAGCGGGAGGGCCACCGGGGAGCTGTTTTTT. This encodes CASSIPRTSGRATGELFF.

The chain employs TRBV4-1 and TRBJ1-2; D unclear. This CDR3 contains 14 residues. V shed 0 bases and J shed 8 bases, with 13 bases lying between them. Per the germline V gene, CDR1 is MGHRA and CDR2 is YSYEKL. The CDR3 DNA is TGCGCCAGCAGCCAAGACTGGGAGAGGGAGGGCTACACCTTC. The encoded protein is CASSQDWEREGYTF.

A few counts support this clone. CDR3 in amino acids: CASSPHNEQFF. The CDR3 DNA follows: TGTGCCAGCAGCCCTCACAATGAGCAGTTCTTC. The chain joins TRBV11-2 to TRBJ2-1; D call uncertain. V dropped 5 bases and J dropped 5 bases, with 4 bases sitting between them. Germline V gene lookup returns CDR1 SGHAT and CDR2 FQNNGV. The CDR3 sequence is 11 residues long.

The rearrangement links TRBV30 to TRBJ2-7; 12 bases map to TRBD1. The CDR3 is 13 amino acids. Germline loops: CDR1 GTSNPN, CDR2 SVGIG (reference sequence). The V segment lost 8 bases and the J segment 6 bases; nucleotides outside the gene matches: 8. The CDR3: CARTGTGGVEQYF. The CDR3 DNA reads as TGTGCCCGCACCGGGACAGGGGGCGTCGAGCAGTACTTC.

The chain links TRBV3-1 (or the pseudogene TRBV3-2) to TRBJ2-5; no clear D gene. CDR3 length: 15 residues. The germline V gene has CDR1 LGHDT and CDR2 YNNKEL (reference sequence). V was cut by 4 bases and J by 4 bases, with 16 bases left in between. CDR3 region: CASSPTGSLRETQYF. The CDR3 DNA reads TGTGCCAGCAGCCCCACCGGTTCGTTGCGAGAGACCCAGTACTTC.

The genes are TRBV11-3 and TRBJ2-1; weak D call: TRBD1 (6 bases). There are 12 residues in the CDR3. Trimming took 5 bases from V and 5 from J, leaving 7 bases between them. Germline values: CDR1 SGHNT, CDR2 YENEEA. CDR3 nucleotide sequence: TGTGCCAGCAGCACAGGGAACAATGAGCAGTTCTTC. Encoded protein: CASSTGNNEQFF. Supplemented by reference TRBV11-3 and TRBJ2-1, the full variable domain reads EAGVVQSPRYKIIEKKQPVAFWCNPISGHNTLYWYLQNLGQGPELLIRYENEEAVDDSQLPKDRFSAERLKGVDSTLKIQPAELGDSAVYLCASSTGNNEQFFGPGTRLTVL.

The rearrangement links TRBV15 to TRBJ1-1; the D gene is possibly TRBD1 (5 bases). The ends were cut back, 11 bases at V and 4 bases at J, with 14 bases in the middle. Germline V gene sequence: CDR1 LNHNV, CDR2 YYDKDF (reference sequence). The CDR3 covers 12 residues. This CDR3 reads CAVRGLGTEAFF. For the CDR3, the DNA is TGTGCCGTACGGGGGTTAGGCACTGAAGCTTTCTTT.

V and J are TRBV28 and TRBJ2-1; D is perhaps TRBD1 (5 bases). The germline CDR1 and CDR2 sequences are MDHEN and SYDVKM. The CDR3 covers 12 residues. Trimming removed 6 bases from V and 8 bases from J, with 11 bases in between. CDR3 coding DNA: TGTGCCAGCAGGGACATCCCATATGAGCAGTTCTTC. The encoded protein is CASRDIPYEQFF.

Here the CDR3 reads CASTRGGTDTQYF. The CDR3 nucleotides read TGTGCCAGCACCCGGGGGGGCACAGATACGCAGTATTTT. The chain recombines TRBV6-5 with TRBJ2-3; TRBD2 matches at 7 bases. V lost 7 bases, J lost 1 base, and 2 bases stayed unmatched. The CDR3 extends over 13 amino acids. The germline V gene encodes CDR1 MNHEY and CDR2 SVGAGI.

The genes are TRBV6-5 and TRBJ2-2; 8 bases agree with TRBD1. CDR3 length: 15 amino acids. From germline, CDR1 is MNHEY and CDR2 SVGAGI. The ends lost 4 bases at V and 2 bases at J; junction bases unmatched: 3. The CDR3 sequence is CASSLGQGNTGELFF. The CDR3 nucleotides are TGTGCCAGCAGTTTAGGACAGGGAAACACCGGGGAGCTGTTTTTT.

V gene TRBV11-2 combines with J gene TRBJ2-5; D unclear. V was pared by 1 base and J by 5 bases, with 11 bases between. The CDR3 is 14 residues long. Germline V lookup: CDR1 SGHAT, CDR2 FQNNGV. The chain's CDR3 is CASSLGYTKETQYF. CDR3 DNA: TGTGCCAGCAGCTTAGGTTACACGAAGGAGACCCAGTACTTC. The full variable domain, in which reference TRBV11-2 and TRBJ2-5 provide the parts outside the CDR3, is EAGVAQSPRYKIIEKRQSVAFWCNPISGHATLYWYQQILGQGPKLLIQFQNNGVVDDSQLPKDRFSAERLKGVDSTLKIQPAKLEDSAVYLCASSLGYTKETQYFGPGTRLLVL.

This chain connects TRBV2 to TRBJ2-5, with 14 bases identical to TRBD2. The germline CDR1 and CDR2 sequences are SNHLY and FYNNEI. The CDR3 spans 16 residues. The ends lost 6 bases at V and 5 bases at J; junction bases unmatched: 8. The CDR3 DNA reads as TGTGCCAGCAGAGGGACTAGCGGGAGCTGGGGGGAGACCCAGTACTTC. Residues: CASRGTSGSWGETQYF.

In its sample, this clone was seen a few times. The chain carries TRBV7-7 and TRBJ2-2; D is unresolved. The CDR3 is made up of 15 amino acids. Germline V gene data show CDR1 as SSHAT and CDR2 as FNYEAQ (reference sequence). V lost 2 bases and J lost 8, with 15 bases in between. The CDR3 sequence: CASSLSPSLSGELFF. The CDR3 bases are TGTGCCAGCAGCTTATCCCCCTCTCTATCGGGGGAGCTGTTTTTT.

A remark on this clone: Different DNA sequences within this sample yield the same CDR3. DNA for the CDR3: TGTGCCAGCTCACCTGACACGAACACTGAAGCTTTCTTT. Residues: CASSPDTNTEAFF. V gene TRBV18 combines with J gene TRBJ1-1; no reliable D call. Germline CDR1 and CDR2: KGHSH and LQKENI. The CDR3 is made up of 13 amino acids. With 3 bases removed from V and 1 base from J, the gap between germline ends came to 6 bases.

The DNA for the CDR3 is TGTGCCAGCAGCTTAGACAGGGGGGCTGAAGCTTTCTTT. It translates to CASSLDRGAEAFF. V usage is TRBV7-6 and J usage is TRBJ1-1; 8 bases match TRBD1. V shed 1 base, J shed 6 bases, and the junction held 1 base outside the gene matches. The length of the CDR3 is 13 residues. From germline, CDR1 is SGHVS and CDR2 FNYEAQ.

The rearrangement uses TRBV6-6 and TRBJ1-2; D remains ambiguous. The CDR3 covers 17 residues. Between the trimmed V and J ends, which lost 5 bases and 3 bases, there was a span of 22 bases. In germline, CDR1 is MNHNY, CDR2 SVGAGI (reference sequence). The CDR3 region has the DNA TGTGCCAGCAGTCGATCAAGTTTCAGGAACTCTGACTATGGCTACACCTTC. It specifies CASSRSSFRNSDYGYTF.

The chain has TRBV13 and TRBJ1-5; TRBD1 matches at 8 bases. CDR1 and CDR2 from the germline V gene are PRHDT and FYEKMQ (reference sequence). V lost 5 bases and J lost 2; bases outside the gene matches: 8. The CDR3 has 16 amino acids. CDR3 nucleotide sequence: TGTGCCAGCAGCCGCTCAGGGGGCGTTGGCAATCAGCCCCAGCATTTT. Its translation: CASSRSGGVGNQPQHF.

As DNA, the CDR3 is TGTGCCAGCAGTTACCACGGACAGGGAACTAACATTCAGTACTTC. The encoded protein is CASSYHGQGTNIQYF. The chain has TRBV6-2 or TRBV6-3 and TRBJ2-4; 8 bases match TRBD1. Trimming at V came to 2 bases and at J to 7 bases, leaving 7 bases not matched to a gene. The CDR3 runs to 15 residues. Germline CDR1 is MNHEY and CDR2 is SVGEGT.